This T cell receptor (beta chain) was retrieved from a study of CD8 T cells in cerebrospinal fluid in Alzheimer's disease. TCRdb re-called the 10x single-cell sequencing reads; one entry per CDR3 protein, DNA not given. Recorded for this sample: about 1,500 distinct CDR3 sequences. Study-wide results and caveats: Expanded clones of at least 3% were commoner in Alzheimer's patients than healthy subjects.

Judged by frequency, this clonotype is medium-sized. The antigen remains unidentified. This CDR3 comprises 11 residues. Looked up from germline, CDR1 is SQVTM and CDR2 is ANQGSEA. The rearrangement uses TRBV29-1 and TRBJ1-2; TCRdb names TRBD1, which stays unverified in the absence of DNA. This TCR was recovered from a human donor in good health. The sample comprised cerebrospinal fluid. CDR3 amino acids: CSVVVTGGYTF.